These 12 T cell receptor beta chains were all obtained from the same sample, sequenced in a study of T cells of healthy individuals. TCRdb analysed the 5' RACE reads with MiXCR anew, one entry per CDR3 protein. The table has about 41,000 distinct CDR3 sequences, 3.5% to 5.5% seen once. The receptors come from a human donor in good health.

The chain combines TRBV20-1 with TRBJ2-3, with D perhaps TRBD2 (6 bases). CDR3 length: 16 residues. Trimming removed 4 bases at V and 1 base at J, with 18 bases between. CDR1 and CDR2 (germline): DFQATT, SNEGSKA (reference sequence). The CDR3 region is CSATPLEGLGTDTQYF. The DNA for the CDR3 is TGCAGTGCTACCCCCCTGGAGGGGTTGGGCACAGATACGCAGTATTTT.

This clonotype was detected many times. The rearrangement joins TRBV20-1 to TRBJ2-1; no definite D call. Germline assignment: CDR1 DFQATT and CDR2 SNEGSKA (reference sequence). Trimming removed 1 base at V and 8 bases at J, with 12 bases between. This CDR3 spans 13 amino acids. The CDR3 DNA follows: TGCAGTGCTAGAGGACCGCCAGGAGATGAGCAGTTCTTC. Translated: CSARGPPGDEQFF.

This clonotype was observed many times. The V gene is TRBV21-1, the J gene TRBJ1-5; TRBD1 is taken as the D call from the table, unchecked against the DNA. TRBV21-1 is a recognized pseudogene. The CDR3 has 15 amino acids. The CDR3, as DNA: TGTGCCAGCAGCCCACAGGGTAGGATAAATCAGCCCCAGCATTTT. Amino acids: CASSPQGRINQPQHF.

As DNA, the CDR3 is TGTGCCAGCAGTACGGGACTCCCGGGGACCCAGTACTTC. Encoded protein: CASSTGLPGTQYF. This chain connects TRBV27 to TRBJ2-5; D perhaps matches TRBD2 (6 bases). There are 13 residues in the CDR3. Trimming removed 5 bases from V and 7 bases from J, with 14 bases in between. Germline V CDR1 and CDR2: MNHEY, SMNVEV (reference sequence).

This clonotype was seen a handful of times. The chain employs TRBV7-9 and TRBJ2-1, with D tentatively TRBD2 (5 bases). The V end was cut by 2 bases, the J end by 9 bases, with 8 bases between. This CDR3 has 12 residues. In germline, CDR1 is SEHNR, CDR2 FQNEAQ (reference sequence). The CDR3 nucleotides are TGTGCCAGCAGCTTATCACGGGGTGAGCAGTTCTTC. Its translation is CASSLSRGEQFF. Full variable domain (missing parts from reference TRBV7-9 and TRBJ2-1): DTGVSQNPRHKITKRGQNVTFRCDPISEHNRLYWYRQTLGQGPEFLTYFQNEAQLEKSRLLSDRFSAERPKGSFSTLEIQRTEQGDSAMYLCASSLSRGEQFFGPGTRLTVL.

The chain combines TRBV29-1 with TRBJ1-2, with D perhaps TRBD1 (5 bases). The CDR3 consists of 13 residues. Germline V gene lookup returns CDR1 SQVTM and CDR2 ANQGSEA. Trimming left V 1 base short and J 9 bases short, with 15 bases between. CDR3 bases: TGCAGCGTTGAAGGGGCCCGGGGGGGACGCTACACCTTC. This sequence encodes CSVEGARGGRYTF.

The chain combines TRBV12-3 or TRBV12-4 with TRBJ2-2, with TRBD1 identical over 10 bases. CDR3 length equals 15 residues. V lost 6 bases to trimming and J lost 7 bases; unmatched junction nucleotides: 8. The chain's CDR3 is CASRPGTGVVGELFF. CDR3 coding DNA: TGTGCCAGCAGACCCGGGACAGGGGTTGTCGGGGAGCTGTTTTTT.

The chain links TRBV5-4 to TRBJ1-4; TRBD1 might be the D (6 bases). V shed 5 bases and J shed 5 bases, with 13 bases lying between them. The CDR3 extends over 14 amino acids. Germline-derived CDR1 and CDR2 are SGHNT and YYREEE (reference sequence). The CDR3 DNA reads TGTGCCAGCAGTCCCGGACAGCAAAATGAAAAACTGTTTTTT. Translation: CASSPGQQNEKLFF.

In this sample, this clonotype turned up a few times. This chain's CDR3 is CASSLGPGSDTQYF. In nucleotides, the CDR3 is TGTGCCAGCAGCTTAGGCCCCGGGTCAGATACGCAGTATTTT. The chain recombines TRBV7-2 with TRBJ2-3; D not resolved. V was trimmed by 1 base and J by 4 bases, leaving 9 bases between them. This CDR3 is 14 amino acids long. Germline CDR1 reads SGHTA; CDR2 reads FQGNSA.

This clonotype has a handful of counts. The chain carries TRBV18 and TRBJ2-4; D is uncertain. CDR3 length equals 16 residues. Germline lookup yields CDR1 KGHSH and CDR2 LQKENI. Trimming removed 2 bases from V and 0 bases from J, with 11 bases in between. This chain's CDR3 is CASSPRAELAKNIQYF. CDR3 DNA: TGTGCCAGCTCACCAAGGGCGGAGCTAGCCAAAAACATTCAGTACTTC.

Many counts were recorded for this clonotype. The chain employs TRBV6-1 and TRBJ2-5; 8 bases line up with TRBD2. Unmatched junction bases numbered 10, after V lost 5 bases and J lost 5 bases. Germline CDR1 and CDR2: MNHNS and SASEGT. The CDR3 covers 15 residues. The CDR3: CASSSGPAGGETQYF. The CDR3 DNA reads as TGTGCCAGCAGTTCCGGGCCGGCGGGGGGCGAGACCCAGTACTTC.

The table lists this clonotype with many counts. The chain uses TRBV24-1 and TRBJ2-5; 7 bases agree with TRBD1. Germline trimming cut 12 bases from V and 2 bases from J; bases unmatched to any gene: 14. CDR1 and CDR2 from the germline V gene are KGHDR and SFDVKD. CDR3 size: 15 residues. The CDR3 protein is CALTIPGTDQETQYF. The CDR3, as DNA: TGTGCCCTAACTATTCCCGGGACAGATCAAGAGACCCAGTACTTC.